The 10 T cell receptor beta chains listed next were all sequenced from one sample in a study of Graves' ophthalmopathy and Graves' hyperthyroidism. For repertoire sequencing, the TCR beta CDR3 regions were amplified from RNA transcripts. First-round RT-PCR used HTBI primers; second-round multiplex PCR followed. Each CDR3 protein gets one entry after TCRdb re-called the multiplex PCR reads with MiXCR. The profile shows 300,000 to 350,000 distinct CDR3 sequences, 15% to 20% of them singletons. Input material: peripheral blood. All receptors come from an adult man with Graves' ophthalmopathy.

Only a few counts were recorded for this clonotype. The CDR3 reads CASRANRANYGYTF. DNA for the CDR3: TGTGCCAGCAGGGCCAACAGGGCTAACTATGGCTACACCTTC. This rearrangement joins TRBV27 to TRBJ1-2, with D perhaps TRBD1 (6 bases). Germline V CDR1 and CDR2: MNHEY, SMNVEV (reference sequence). Trimming cost V 6 bases and J 0 bases, with 11 bases left between them. This CDR3 has 14 residues.

This clonotype occurred many times. The V gene is TRBV18, the J gene TRBJ1-6; D might be TRBD1 (5 bases). The germline V gene has CDR1 KGHSH and CDR2 LQKENI. The CDR3 is 15 amino acids. Trimming pared 3 bases from V and 7 bases from J, leaving 13 bases between. For the CDR3, the DNA is TGTGCCAGCTCACCGAGGGGCGCGGGAAATTCACCCCTCCACTTT. Translated, it gives CASSPRGAGNSPLHF.

At least ten counts were recorded for this clonotype. The chain combines TRBV12-3 or TRBV12-4 with TRBJ2-7; TRBD1 is a possible D gene (5 bases). The CDR3 covers 15 residues. The germline V and J ends were trimmed by 8 bases and 5 bases, with 22 bases remaining between them. CDR3 sequence reads: CASAGLGLFLNEQYF. CDR3 DNA sequence: TGTGCCAGCGCCGGTTTGGGGCTATTCCTCAACGAGCAGTACTTC.

In its sample, this clonotype was seen many times. The CDR3 region is CSVEDTGGDEQYF. In nucleotides, the CDR3 is TGCAGCGTTGAAGACACAGGGGGTGACGAGCAGTACTTC. The V call is TRBV29-1, the J call TRBJ2-7, with 8 nucleotides matching TRBD1. The CDR3 contains 13 residues. With V trimmed by 0 bases and J by 5 bases, 3 bases remained unmatched. Germline V gene data show CDR1 as SQVTM and CDR2 as ANQGSEA.

The table lists this clonotype with many counts. The CDR3, as DNA: TGTGCCAGCAACCTCCTCGGGACAGACCACGAGCAGTACTTC. Translation gives CASNLLGTDHEQYF. V gene TRBV7-2 combines with J gene TRBJ2-7; 7 positions agree with TRBD1. CDR3 size: 14 residues. Germline loops: CDR1 SGHTA, CDR2 FQGNSA. The ends lost 7 bases at V and 5 bases at J; junction bases unmatched: 11.

The table lists this clonotype with a few counts. The conserved closing phenylalanine or tryptophan is absent in this CDR3, likely reflecting a read error. J is TRBJ2-5 and V is TRBV20-1, with 7 nucleotides matching TRBD2. This CDR3 is 18 amino acids long. V lost 0 bases and J lost 4; bases outside the gene matches: 17. Germline assignment: CDR1 DFQATT and CDR2 SNEGSKA (reference sequence). Here the CDR3 DNA reads TGCAGTGCTAGAGATCGGAGGGTGGGCGGGGGTGTGGGAGAGACCCAGTACTCC. Encoded protein: CSARDRRVGGGVGETQYS.

This clonotype has at least ten counts. This rearrangement joins TRBV7-2 to TRBJ2-7; TRBD1 is a possible D gene (6 bases). CDR3 length: 13 residues. Germline values: CDR1 SGHTA, CDR2 FQGNSA. Trimming took 5 bases from V and 3 from J, leaving 11 bases between them. The CDR3 nucleotides read TGTGCCAGCAGCCCGGACAGCTTCTACGAGCAGTACTTC. This codes for CASSPDSFYEQYF.

This clonotype was detected ten times or more. The CDR3 spells CASRGQLFSNQPQHF. CDR3 DNA: TGTGCCAGCAGGGGACAGCTTTTTAGCAATCAGCCCCAGCATTTT. The chain uses TRBV28 and TRBJ1-5; 7 nucleotides line up with TRBD1. V gave up 6 bases and J gave up 0 bases; unmatched junction bases: 5. Germline V gives CDR1 MDHEN, CDR2 SYDVKM. This CDR3 spans 15 amino acids.

This clonotype has a count of ten or more. Germline and junction disagree at one end, which may indicate a read error. V and J are TRBV7-7 and TRBJ2-5, with 10 bases identical to TRBD2. The length of the CDR3 is 15 residues. Germline V gene data show CDR1 as SSHAT and CDR2 as FNYEAQ (reference sequence). Written as DNA, the CDR3 is TGTGCTAGCAGCCCTAGCGGGAGTGCCCAAGAGACCCAGTACTTC. This encodes CASSPSGSAQETQYF. Full variable domain (missing parts from reference TRBV7-7 and TRBJ2-5): GAGVSQSPRYKVTKRGQDVTLRCDPISSHATLYWYQQALGQGPEFLTYFNYEAQPDKSGLPSDRFSAERPEGSISTLTIQRTEQRDSAMYRCASSPSGSAQETQYFGPGTRLLVL.

This clonotype has at least ten counts. The J gene is TRBJ2-2, the V gene TRBV29-1; D is tentatively TRBD1 or TRBD2 (5 bases each). This CDR3 is built from 13 residues. V was trimmed by 4 bases and J by 1 base, leaving 7 bases between them. Germline V gene data show CDR1 as SQVTM and CDR2 as ANQGSEA. CDR3 in DNA: TGCAGCGTTGTGGGGGAGAACACCGGGGAGCTGTTTTTT. It translates to CSVVGENTGELFF.